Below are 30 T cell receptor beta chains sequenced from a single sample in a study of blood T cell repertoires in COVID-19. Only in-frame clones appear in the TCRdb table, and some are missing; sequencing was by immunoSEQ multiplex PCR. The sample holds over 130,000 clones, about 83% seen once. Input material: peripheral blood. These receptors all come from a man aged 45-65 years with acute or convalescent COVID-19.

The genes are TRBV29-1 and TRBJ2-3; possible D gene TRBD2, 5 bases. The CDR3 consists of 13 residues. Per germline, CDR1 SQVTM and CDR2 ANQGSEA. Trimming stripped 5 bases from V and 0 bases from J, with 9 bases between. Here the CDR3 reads CSVSAVSTDTQYF. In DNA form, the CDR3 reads TGCAGCGTTTCAGCGGTCAGCACAGATACGCAGTATTTT.

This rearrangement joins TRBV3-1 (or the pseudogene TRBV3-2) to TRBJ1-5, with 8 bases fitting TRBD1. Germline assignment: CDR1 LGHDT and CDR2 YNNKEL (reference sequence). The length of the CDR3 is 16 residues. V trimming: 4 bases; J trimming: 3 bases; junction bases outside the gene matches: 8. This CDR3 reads CASSPNPGQDNQPQHF. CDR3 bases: TGTGCCAGCAGCCCAAACCCGGGACAGGACAATCAGCCCCAGCATTTT.

The CDR3 nucleotides are TGTGCCAATGGACAGGCGGACTATTCACCCCTCCACTTT. Amino acid sequence: CANGQADYSPLHF. This chain connects TRBV21-1 to TRBJ1-6; the table's D call, TRBD1, has no DNA check behind it. TRBV21-1 is shown as a pseudogene. There are 13 residues in the CDR3.

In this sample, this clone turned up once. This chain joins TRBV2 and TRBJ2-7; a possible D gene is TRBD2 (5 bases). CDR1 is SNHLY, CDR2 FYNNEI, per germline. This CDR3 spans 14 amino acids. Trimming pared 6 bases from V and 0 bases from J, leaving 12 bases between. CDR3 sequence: CASRETTNSYEQYF. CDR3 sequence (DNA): TGTGCCAGCAGGGAGACTACTAACTCCTACGAGCAGTACTTC. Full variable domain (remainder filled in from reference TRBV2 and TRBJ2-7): EPEVTQTPSHQVTQMGQEVILRCVPISNHLYFYWYRQILGQKVEFLVSFYNNEISEKSEIFDDQFSVERPDGSNFTLKIRSTKLEDSAMYFCASRETTNSYEQYFGPGTRLTVT.

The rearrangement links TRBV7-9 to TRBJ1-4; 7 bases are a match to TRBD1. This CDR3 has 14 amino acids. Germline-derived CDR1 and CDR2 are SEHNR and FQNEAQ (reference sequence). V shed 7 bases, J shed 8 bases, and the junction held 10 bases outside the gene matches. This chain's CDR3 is CASTRGQRTEKLFF. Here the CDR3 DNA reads TGTGCCAGCACTCGGGGACAGCGAACAGAAAAACTGTTTTTT. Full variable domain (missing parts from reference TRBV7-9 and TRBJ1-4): DTGVSQNPRHKITKRGQNVTFRCDPISEHNRLYWYRQTLGQGPEFLTYFQNEAQLEKSRLLSDRFSAERPKGSFSTLEIQRTEQGDSAMYLCASTRGQRTEKLFFGSGTQLSVL.

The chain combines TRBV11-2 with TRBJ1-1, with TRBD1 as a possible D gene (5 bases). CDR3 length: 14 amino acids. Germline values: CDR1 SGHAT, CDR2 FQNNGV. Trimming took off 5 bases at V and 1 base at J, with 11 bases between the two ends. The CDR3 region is CASSRTTGNTEAFF. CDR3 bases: TGTGCCAGCAGCCGAACCACAGGGAACACTGAAGCTTTCTTT.

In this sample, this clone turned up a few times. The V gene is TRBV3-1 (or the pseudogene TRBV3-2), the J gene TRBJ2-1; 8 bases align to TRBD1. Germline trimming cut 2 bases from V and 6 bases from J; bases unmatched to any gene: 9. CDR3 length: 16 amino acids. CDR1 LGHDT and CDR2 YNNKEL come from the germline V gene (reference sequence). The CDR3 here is CASSQWDDRGSNEQFF. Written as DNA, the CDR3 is TGTGCCAGCAGCCAATGGGATGACAGGGGATCCAATGAGCAGTTCTTC.

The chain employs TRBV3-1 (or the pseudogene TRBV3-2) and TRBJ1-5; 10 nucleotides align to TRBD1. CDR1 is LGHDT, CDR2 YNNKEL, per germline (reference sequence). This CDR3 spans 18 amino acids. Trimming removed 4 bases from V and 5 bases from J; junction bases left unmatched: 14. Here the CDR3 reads CASSPSGQGVVGDQPQHF. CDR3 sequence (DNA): TGTGCCAGCAGCCCCTCAGGACAGGGGGTAGTGGGTGATCAGCCCCAGCATTTT.

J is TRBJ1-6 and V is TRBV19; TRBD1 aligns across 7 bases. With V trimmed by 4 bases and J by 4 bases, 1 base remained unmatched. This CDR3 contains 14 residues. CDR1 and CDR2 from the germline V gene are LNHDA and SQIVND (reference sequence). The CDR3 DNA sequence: TGTGCCAGTAGTACGGGACAGTATAATTCACCCCTCCACTTT. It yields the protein CASSTGQYNSPLHF.

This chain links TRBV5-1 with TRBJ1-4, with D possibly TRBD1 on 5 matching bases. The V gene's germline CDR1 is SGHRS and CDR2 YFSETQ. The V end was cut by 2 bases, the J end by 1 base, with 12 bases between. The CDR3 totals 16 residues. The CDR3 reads CASSFQGGETNEKLFF. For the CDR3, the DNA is TGCGCCAGCAGCTTCCAGGGAGGGGAAACTAATGAAAAACTGTTTTTT.

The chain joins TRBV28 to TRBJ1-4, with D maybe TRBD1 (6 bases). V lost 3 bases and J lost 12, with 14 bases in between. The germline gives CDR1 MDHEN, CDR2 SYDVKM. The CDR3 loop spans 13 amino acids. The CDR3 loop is CASSFPGRGELFF. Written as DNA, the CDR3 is TGTGCCAGCAGTTTCCCAGGCAGGGGTGAACTGTTTTTT.

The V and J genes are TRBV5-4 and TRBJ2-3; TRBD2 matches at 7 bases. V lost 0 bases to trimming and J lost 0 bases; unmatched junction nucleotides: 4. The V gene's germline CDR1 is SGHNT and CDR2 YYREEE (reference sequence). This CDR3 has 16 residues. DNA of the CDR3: TGTGCCAGCAGCTTGGAAACTAGCGTAAGCACAGATACGCAGTATTTT. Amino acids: CASSLETSVSTDTQYF.

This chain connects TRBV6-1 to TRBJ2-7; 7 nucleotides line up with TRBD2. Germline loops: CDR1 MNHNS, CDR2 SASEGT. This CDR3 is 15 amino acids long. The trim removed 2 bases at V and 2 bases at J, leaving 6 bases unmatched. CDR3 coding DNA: TGTGCCAGCAGTGAATCGGGAGGCATCCCCTACGAGCAGTACGTC. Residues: CASSESGGIPYEQYV.

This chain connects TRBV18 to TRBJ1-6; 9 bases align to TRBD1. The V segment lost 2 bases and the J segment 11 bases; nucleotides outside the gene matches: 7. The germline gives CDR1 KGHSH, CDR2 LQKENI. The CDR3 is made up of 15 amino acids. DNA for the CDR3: TGTGCCAGCTCACCAGGGACAGGGACAGAGGCACCCCTCCACTTT. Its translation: CASSPGTGTEAPLHF.

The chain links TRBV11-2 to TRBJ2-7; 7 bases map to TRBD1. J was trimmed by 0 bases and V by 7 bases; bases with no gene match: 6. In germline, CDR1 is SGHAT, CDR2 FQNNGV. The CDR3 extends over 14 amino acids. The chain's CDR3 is CASIDRATSYEQYF. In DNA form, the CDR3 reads TGTGCCAGCATAGACAGGGCCACCTCCTACGAGCAGTACTTC.

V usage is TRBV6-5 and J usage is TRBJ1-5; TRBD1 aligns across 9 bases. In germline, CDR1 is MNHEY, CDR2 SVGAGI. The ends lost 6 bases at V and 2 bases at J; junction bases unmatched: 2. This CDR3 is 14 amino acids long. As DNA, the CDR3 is TGTGCCAGCAGACAGGGGGCTGGCAATCAGCCCCAGCATTTT. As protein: CASRQGAGNQPQHF.

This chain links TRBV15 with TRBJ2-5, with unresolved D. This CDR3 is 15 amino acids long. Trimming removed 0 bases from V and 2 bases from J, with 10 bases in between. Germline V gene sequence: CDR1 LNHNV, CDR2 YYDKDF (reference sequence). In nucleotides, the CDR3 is TGTGCCACCAGCAGAGATCCGGAGCCGCAAGAGACCCAGTACTTC. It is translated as CATSRDPEPQETQYF.

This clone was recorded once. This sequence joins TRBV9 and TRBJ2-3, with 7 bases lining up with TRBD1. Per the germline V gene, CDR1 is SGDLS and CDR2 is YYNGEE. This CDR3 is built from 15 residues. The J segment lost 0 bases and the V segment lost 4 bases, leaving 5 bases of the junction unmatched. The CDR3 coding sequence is TGTGCCAGCAGCCAAGGGGACAGTAGCACAGATACGCAGTATTTT. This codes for CASSQGDSSTDTQYF.

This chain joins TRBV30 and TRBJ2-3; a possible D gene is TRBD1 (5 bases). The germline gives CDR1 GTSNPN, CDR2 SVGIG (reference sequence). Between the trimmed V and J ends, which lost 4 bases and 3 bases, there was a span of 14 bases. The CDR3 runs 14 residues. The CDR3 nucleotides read TGTGCCTGGAACACAGGTTTTAGGACAGATACGCAGTATTTT. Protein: CAWNTGFRTDTQYF.

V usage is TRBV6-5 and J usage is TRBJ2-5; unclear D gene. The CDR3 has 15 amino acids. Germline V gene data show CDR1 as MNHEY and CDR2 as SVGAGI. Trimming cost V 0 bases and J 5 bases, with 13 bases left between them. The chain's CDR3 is CASSYSTDLGETQYF. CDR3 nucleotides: TGTGCCAGCAGTTACTCGACGGATCTCGGGGAGACCCAGTACTTC.

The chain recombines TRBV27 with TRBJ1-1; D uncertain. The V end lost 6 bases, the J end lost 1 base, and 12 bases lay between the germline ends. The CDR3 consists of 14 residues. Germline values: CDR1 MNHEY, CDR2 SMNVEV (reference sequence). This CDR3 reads CASRTGRRNTEAFF. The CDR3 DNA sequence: TGTGCCAGCAGAACTGGAAGGAGGAACACTGAAGCTTTCTTT.

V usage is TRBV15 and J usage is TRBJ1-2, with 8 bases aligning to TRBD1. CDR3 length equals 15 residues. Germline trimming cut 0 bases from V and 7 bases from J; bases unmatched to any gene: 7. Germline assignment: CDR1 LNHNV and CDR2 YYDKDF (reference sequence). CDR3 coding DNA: TGTGCCACCAGCAGAGATCCGACAGGGGCAGGTGGCTACACCTTC. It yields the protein CATSRDPTGAGGYTF.

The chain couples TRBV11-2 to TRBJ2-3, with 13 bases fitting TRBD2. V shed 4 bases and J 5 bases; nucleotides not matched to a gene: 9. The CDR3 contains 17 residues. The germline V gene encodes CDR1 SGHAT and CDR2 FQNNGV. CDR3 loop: CASSSTSGGALVDTQYF. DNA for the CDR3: TGTGCCAGCAGCTCTACTAGCGGGGGGGCATTAGTAGATACGCAGTATTTT.

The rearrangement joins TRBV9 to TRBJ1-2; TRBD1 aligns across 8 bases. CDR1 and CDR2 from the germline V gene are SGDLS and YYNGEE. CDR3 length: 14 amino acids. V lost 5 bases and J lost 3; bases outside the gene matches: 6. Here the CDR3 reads CASRGMTGDYGYTF. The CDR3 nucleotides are TGTGCCAGCAGGGGGATGACAGGGGACTATGGCTACACCTTC.

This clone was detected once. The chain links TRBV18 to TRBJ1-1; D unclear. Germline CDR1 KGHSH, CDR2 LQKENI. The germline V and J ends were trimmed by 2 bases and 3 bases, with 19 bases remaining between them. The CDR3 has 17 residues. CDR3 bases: TGTGCCAGCTCACCAATGAGCCGGGAGAACGGGTACACTGAAGCTTTCTTT. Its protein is CASSPMSRENGYTEAFF.

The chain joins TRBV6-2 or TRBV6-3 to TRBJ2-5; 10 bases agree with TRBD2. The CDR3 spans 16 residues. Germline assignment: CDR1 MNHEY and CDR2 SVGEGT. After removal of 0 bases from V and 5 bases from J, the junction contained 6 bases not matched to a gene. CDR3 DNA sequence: TGTGCCAGCAGTTACTCACCAGCGGGGGGGCCTGAGACCCAGTACTTC. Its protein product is CASSYSPAGGPETQYF.

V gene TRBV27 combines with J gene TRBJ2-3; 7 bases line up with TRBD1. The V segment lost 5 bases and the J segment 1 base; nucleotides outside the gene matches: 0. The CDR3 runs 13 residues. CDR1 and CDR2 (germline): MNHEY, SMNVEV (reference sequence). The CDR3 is CASSDRGTDTQYF. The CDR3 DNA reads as TGTGCCAGCAGTGACAGGGGCACAGATACGCAGTATTTT.

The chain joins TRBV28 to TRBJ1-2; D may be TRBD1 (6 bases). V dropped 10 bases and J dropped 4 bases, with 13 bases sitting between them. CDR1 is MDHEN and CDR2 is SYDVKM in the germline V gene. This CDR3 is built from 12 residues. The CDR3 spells CATEQGLYGYTF. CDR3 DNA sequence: TGTGCCACCGAACAGGGCCTCTATGGCTACACCTTC.

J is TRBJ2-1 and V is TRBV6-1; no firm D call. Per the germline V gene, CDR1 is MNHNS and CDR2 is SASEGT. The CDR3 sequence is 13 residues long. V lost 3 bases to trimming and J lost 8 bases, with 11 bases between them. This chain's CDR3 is CASSDGVKDEQFF. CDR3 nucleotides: TGTGCCAGCAGTGACGGAGTTAAGGATGAGCAGTTCTTC.

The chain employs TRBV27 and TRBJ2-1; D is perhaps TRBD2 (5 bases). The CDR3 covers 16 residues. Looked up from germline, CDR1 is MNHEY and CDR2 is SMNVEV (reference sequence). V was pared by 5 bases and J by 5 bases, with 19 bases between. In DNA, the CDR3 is TGTGCCAGCAGTCTCCACTCGGGGTCCGGGAACAATGAGCAGTTCTTC. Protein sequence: CASSLHSGSGNNEQFF.